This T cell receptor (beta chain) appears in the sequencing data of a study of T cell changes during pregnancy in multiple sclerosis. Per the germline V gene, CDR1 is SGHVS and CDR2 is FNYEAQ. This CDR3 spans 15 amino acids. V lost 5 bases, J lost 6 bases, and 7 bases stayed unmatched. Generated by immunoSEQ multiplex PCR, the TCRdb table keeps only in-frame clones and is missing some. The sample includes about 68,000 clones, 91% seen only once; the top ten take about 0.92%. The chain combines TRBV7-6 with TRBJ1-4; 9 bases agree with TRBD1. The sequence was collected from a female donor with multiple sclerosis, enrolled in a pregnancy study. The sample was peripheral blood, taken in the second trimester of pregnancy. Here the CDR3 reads CASSHRWDRDEKLFF. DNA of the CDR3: TGTGCCAGCAGCCATAGGTGGGACAGGGATGAAAAACTGTTTTTT.